One and the same sample provided the 18 T cell receptor beta chains below, sequenced in a study of blood T cell repertoires in COVID-19. Measured with immunoSEQ multiplex PCR; TCRdb has only the in-frame clones, and not every one. The sample lists about 160,000 clones, approximately 81% occurring once. The sequenced material came from PBMCs or T cells enriched from blood (not recorded which). The source is a woman between 35 and 50 years old with acute COVID-19.

The CDR3 loop is CASSSPGGTEQFF. In nucleotides, the CDR3 is TGTGCCAGCAGTTCGCCCGGGGGGACCGAGCAGTTCTTC. This chain links TRBV11-3 with TRBJ2-1; 7 bases agree with TRBD2. The CDR3 length is 13 residues. The germline CDR1 and CDR2 sequences are SGHNT and YENEEA. The ends lost 6 bases at V and 10 bases at J; junction bases unmatched: 9.

The chain recombines TRBV7-9 with TRBJ1-1; 8 bases match TRBD1. This CDR3 is 16 amino acids long. Unmatched junction bases numbered 13, after V lost 5 bases and J lost 5 bases. CDR1 is SEHNR, CDR2 FQNEAQ, per germline (reference sequence). CDR3 sequence: CASSTGGPSGGTEAFF. In DNA form, the CDR3 reads TGTGCCAGCAGCACAGGGGGGCCCTCAGGAGGGACTGAAGCTTTCTTT. The complete variable domain, with remaining parts taken from reference TRBV7-9 and TRBJ1-1, reads DTGVSQNPRHKITKRGQNVTFRCDPISEHNRLYWYRQTLGQGPEFLTYFQNEAQLEKSRLLSDRFSAERPKGSFSTLEIQRTEQGDSAMYLCASSTGGPSGGTEAFFGQGTRLTVV.

The chain links TRBV5-1 to TRBJ2-6, with 8 nucleotides matching TRBD2. The J segment lost 0 bases and the V segment lost 3 bases, leaving 11 bases of the junction unmatched. From germline, CDR1 is SGHRS and CDR2 YFSETQ. This CDR3 has 19 amino acids. This CDR3 reads CASSSPQGAGASGANVLTF. Here the CDR3 DNA reads TGCGCCAGCAGCTCACCCCAAGGAGCGGGGGCCTCTGGGGCCAACGTCCTGACTTTC.

This chain joins TRBV5-1 and TRBJ1-4; D gene unclear. The V end lost 0 bases, the J end lost 5 bases, and 5 bases lay between the germline ends. Germline CDR1 is SGHRS and CDR2 is YFSETQ. The CDR3 covers 13 residues. The CDR3 nucleotides read TGCGCCAGCAGCTTGGAGCTCAATGAAAAACTGTTTTTT. It translates to CASSLELNEKLFF. The variable domain in full, with the rest retrieved from reference TRBV5-1 and TRBJ1-4, is KAGVTQTPRYLIKTRGQQVTLSCSPISGHRSVSWYQQTPGQGLQFLFEYFSETQRNKGNFPGRFSGRQFSNSRSEMNVSTLELGDSALYLCASSLELNEKLFFGSGTQLSVL.

V and J are TRBV3-1 (or the pseudogene TRBV3-2) and TRBJ2-5; 7 bases agree with TRBD2. The germline V gene has CDR1 LGHDT and CDR2 YNNKEL (reference sequence). This CDR3 region has 14 residues. The V gene end was trimmed by 4 bases and the J gene end by 5 bases; junction bases not matched to a gene: 7. This CDR3 reads CASSLRAGAETQYF. Here the CDR3 DNA reads TGTGCCAGCAGCCTAAGGGCGGGAGCGGAGACCCAGTACTTC.

The V call is TRBV15, the J call TRBJ2-5, with 11 positions matching TRBD1. With 0 bases clipped from V and 2 bases from J, the junction kept 8 bases outside the gene matches. Per germline, CDR1 LNHNV and CDR2 YYDKDF (reference sequence). This CDR3 has 18 amino acids. CDR3 nucleotides: TGTGCCACCAGCAGAGATGCGGGGACAGGGGGGTTGCAAGAGACCCAGTACTTC. Translated, it gives CATSRDAGTGGLQETQYF.

The chain recombines TRBV5-4 with TRBJ2-5; D possibly corresponds to TRBD1 (6 bases). V shed 4 bases and J shed 2 bases, with 9 bases lying between them. The CDR3 is made up of 13 amino acids. Germline V lookup: CDR1 SGHNT, CDR2 YYREEE (reference sequence). CDR3 residues: CASSRTEQETQYF. The CDR3 nucleotides are TGTGCCAGCAGCCGGACAGAACAAGAGACCCAGTACTTC.

This chain joins TRBV29-1 and TRBJ2-1, with 13 nucleotides matching TRBD2. The germline CDR1 and CDR2 sequences are SQVTM and ANQGSEA. This CDR3 has 15 residues. Trimming removed 4 bases from V and 9 bases from J; junction bases left unmatched: 9. The CDR3 nucleotides read TGCAGCGTTGTACTAGCGGGAGGGCCCCGGAGTGAGCAGTTCTTC. Amino acids: CSVVLAGGPRSEQFF.

The chain links TRBV6-5 to TRBJ2-1, with TRBD2 identical over 7 bases. The germline V gene encodes CDR1 MNHEY and CDR2 SVGAGI. V shed 7 bases and J 5 bases; nucleotides not matched to a gene: 11. The CDR3 contains 15 residues. The CDR3 bases are TGTGCCAGCAAGCCGGGACTAACCCCCGACAATGAGCAGTTCTTC. This codes for CASKPGLTPDNEQFF.

The chain uses TRBV29-1 and TRBJ2-5, with D possibly matching TRBD1 (6 bases). Germline CDR1 and CDR2: SQVTM and ANQGSEA. The CDR3 has 13 residues. V was cut by 5 bases and J by 4 bases, with 14 bases left in between. The CDR3 sequence: CSVNLYRAETQYF. CDR3 bases: TGCAGCGTTAACTTGTACAGGGCAGAGACCCAGTACTTC.

The J gene is TRBJ2-1, the V gene TRBV3-1 (or the pseudogene TRBV3-2); D is possibly TRBD2 (7 bases). The CDR3 contains 19 residues. V was clipped by 0 bases and J by 5 bases, with 23 bases between them. CDR1 LGHDT and CDR2 YNNKEL come from the germline V gene (reference sequence). For the CDR3, the DNA is TGTGCCAGCAGCCAAGATTGGGGGGGCGCGAACTTTCAGCACAATGAGCAGTTCTTC. It encodes CASSQDWGGANFQHNEQFF.

The sample holds one count of this clone. The chain joins TRBV7-9 to TRBJ1-2; 9 positions agree with TRBD1. The CDR3 consists of 13 residues. The germline V gene has CDR1 SEHNR and CDR2 FQNEAQ (reference sequence). Losses at the gene ends were 5 bases for V and 7 bases for J; bases not matched to a gene: 5. CDR3 sequence: CASSPGQGLGYTF. The CDR3 nucleotides are TGTGCCAGCAGCCCCGGACAGGGGCTTGGCTACACCTTC.

V and J are TRBV5-6 and TRBJ1-1, with a tentative D call TRBD1 (5 bases). The CDR3 length is 15 residues. CDR1 SGHDT and CDR2 YYEEEE come from the germline V gene. Trimming removed 6 bases at V and 0 bases at J, with 15 bases between. In nucleotides, the CDR3 is TGTGCCAGCAAGAGGAGGGGCGGCATGAACACTGAAGCTTTCTTT. Protein: CASKRRGGMNTEAFF.

The rearrangement uses TRBV29-1 and TRBJ1-2, with 7 bases matching TRBD1. This CDR3 has 14 amino acids. The V gene's germline CDR1 is SQVTM and CDR2 ANQGSEA. Losses at the gene ends were 4 bases for V and 0 bases for J; bases not matched to a gene: 5. The CDR3 here is CSVVRQGTNYGYTF. As DNA, the CDR3 is TGCAGCGTTGTGCGACAGGGAACTAACTATGGCTACACCTTC.

This clone was picked up a small number of times. The gene calls are TRBV6-1 and TRBJ2-2, with 7 positions matching TRBD2. Germline CDR1 reads MNHNS; CDR2 reads SASEGT. This CDR3 is 15 amino acids long. V lost 2 bases, J lost 5 bases, and 5 bases stayed unmatched. The CDR3 protein is CASSERLAVTGELFF. For the CDR3, the DNA is TGTGCCAGCAGTGAACGACTAGCAGTTACCGGGGAGCTGTTTTTT.

The rearrangement links TRBV30 to TRBJ2-3, with 8 bases matching TRBD2. The CDR3 extends over 14 amino acids. The V gene end was trimmed by 3 bases and the J gene end by 4 bases; junction bases not matched to a gene: 6. CDR1 GTSNPN and CDR2 SVGIG come from the germline V gene (reference sequence). The CDR3, as DNA: TGTGCCTGGAGGGAGAACGGGAGGGCAGATACGCAGTATTTT. Protein: CAWRENGRADTQYF.

The rearrangement joins TRBV19 to TRBJ2-3; TRBD2 matches 10 bases. The CDR3 covers 15 residues. V lost 5 bases to trimming and J lost 5 bases; unmatched junction nucleotides: 7. Germline assignment: CDR1 LNHDA and CDR2 SQIVND (reference sequence). DNA of the CDR3: TGTGCCAGTAGTGACAGCGGGAGGGCCATAGATACGCAGTATTTT. Translation gives CASSDSGRAIDTQYF.

The rearrangement links TRBV14 to TRBJ2-2; D remains ambiguous. Trimming shortened V by 1 base and J by 4 bases, and 10 bases separated the two germline ends. The length of the CDR3 is 15 residues. Germline V gives CDR1 SGHDN, CDR2 FVKESK. CDR3 bases: TGTGCCAGCAGCCAAGTCCCAGTGATCACCGGGGAGCTGTTTTTT. It yields the protein CASSQVPVITGELFF.